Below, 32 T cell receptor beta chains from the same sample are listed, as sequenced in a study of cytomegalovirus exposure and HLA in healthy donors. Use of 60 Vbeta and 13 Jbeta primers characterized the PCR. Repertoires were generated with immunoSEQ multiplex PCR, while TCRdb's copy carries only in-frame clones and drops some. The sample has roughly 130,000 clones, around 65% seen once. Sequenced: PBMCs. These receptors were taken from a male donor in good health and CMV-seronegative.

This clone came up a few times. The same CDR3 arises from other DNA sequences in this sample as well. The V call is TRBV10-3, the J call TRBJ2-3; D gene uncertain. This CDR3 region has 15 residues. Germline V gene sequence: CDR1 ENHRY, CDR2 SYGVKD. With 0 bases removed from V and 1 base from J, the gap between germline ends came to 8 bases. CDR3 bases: TGTGCCATCAGTGAGTCGGTTCGAGGCACAGATACGCAGTATTTT. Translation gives CAISESVRGTDTQYF.

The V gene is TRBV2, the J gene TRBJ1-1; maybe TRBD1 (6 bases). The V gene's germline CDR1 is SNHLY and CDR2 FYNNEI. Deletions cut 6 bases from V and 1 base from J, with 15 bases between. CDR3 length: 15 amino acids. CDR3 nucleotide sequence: TGTGCCAGCAGGGCAGGGGCGGAGAGGAACACTGAAGCTTTCTTT. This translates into CASRAGAERNTEAFF.

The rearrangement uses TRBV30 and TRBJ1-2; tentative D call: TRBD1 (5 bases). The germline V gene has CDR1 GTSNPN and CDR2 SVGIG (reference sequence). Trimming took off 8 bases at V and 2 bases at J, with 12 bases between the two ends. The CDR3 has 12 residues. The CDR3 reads CAQAPGNYGYTF. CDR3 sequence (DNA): TGTGCCCAAGCTCCAGGGAACTATGGCTACACCTTC.

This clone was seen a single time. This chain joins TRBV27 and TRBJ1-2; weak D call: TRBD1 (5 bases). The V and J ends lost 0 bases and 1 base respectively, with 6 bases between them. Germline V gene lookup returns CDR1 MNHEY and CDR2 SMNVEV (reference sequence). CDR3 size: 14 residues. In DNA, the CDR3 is TGTGCCAGCAGTTTATCAGGGGATAACTATGGCTACACCTTC. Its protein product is CASSLSGDNYGYTF.

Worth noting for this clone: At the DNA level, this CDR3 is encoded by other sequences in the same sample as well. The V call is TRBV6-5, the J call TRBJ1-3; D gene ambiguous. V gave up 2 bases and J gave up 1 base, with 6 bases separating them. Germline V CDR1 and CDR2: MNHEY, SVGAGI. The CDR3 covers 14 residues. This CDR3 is CASSYGGSGNTIYF. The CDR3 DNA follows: TGTGCCAGCAGTTACGGCGGATCTGGAAACACCATATATTTT.

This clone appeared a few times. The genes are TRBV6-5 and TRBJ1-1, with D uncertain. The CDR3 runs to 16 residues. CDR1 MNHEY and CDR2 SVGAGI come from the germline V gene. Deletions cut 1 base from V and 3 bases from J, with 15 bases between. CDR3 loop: CASSYYPLEGDTEAFF. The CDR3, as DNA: TGTGCCAGCAGTTACTACCCCTTGGAGGGAGACACTGAAGCTTTCTTT.

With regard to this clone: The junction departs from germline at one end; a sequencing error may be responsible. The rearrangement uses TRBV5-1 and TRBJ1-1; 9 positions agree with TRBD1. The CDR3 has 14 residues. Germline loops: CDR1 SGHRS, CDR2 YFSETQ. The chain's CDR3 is CASSLTGGITEALF. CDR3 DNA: TGCGCCAGCAGCTTGACAGGGGGCATCACTGAAGCTCTCTTT.

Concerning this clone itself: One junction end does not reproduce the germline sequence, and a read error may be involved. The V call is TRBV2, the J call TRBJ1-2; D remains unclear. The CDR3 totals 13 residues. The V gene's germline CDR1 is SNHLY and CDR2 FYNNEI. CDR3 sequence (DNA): TGTGCCAGCAGGGAAGGAGGGAGAGGTGGCTACACCTTC. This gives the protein CASREGGRGGYTF.

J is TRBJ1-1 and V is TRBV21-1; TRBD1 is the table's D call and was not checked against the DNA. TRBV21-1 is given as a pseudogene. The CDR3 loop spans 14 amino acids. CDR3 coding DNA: TGTGCCAGCAGCAGACAGCCGGGACAGGTTCGAGCTTTCTTT. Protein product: CASSRQPGQVRAFF.

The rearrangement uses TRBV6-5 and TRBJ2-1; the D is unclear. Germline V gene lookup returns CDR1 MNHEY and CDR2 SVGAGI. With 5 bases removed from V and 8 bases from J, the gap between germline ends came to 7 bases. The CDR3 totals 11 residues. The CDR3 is CASSSDHEQFF. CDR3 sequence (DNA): TGTGCCAGCAGTAGCGATCATGAGCAGTTCTTC.

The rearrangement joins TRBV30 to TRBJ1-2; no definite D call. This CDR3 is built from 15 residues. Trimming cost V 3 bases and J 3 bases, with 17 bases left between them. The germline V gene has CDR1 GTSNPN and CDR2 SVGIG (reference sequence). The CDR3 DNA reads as TGTGCCTGGAGCGCCCCTTGGGCCGGGGACTATGGCTACACCTTC. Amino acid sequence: CAWSAPWAGDYGYTF.

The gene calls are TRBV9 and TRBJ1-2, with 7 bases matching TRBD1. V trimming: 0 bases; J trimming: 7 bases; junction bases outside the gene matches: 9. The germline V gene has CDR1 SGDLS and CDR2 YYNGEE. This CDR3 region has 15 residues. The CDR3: CASSVEPGGVGGYTF. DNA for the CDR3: TGTGCCAGCAGCGTAGAGCCAGGGGGTGTGGGTGGCTACACCTTC.

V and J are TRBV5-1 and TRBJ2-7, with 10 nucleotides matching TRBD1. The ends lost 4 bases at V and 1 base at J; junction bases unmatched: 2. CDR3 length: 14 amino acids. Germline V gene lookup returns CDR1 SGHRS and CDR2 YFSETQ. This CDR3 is CASSPGQGSYEQYF. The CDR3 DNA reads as TGCGCCAGCAGCCCGGGACAGGGGTCCTACGAGCAGTACTTC. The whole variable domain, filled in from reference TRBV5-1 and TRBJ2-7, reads KAGVTQTPRYLIKTRGQQVTLSCSPISGHRSVSWYQQTPGQGLQFLFEYFSETQRNKGNFPGRFSGRQFSNSRSEMNVSTLELGDSALYLCASSPGQGSYEQYFGPGTRLTVT.

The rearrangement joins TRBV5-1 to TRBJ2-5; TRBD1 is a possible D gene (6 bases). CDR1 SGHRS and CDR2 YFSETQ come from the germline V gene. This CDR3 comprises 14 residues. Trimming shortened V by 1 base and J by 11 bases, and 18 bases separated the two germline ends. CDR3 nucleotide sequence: TGCGCCAGCAGCTTGCAGGGGCCCTTTGGAGAGCAGTACTTC. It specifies CASSLQGPFGEQYF.

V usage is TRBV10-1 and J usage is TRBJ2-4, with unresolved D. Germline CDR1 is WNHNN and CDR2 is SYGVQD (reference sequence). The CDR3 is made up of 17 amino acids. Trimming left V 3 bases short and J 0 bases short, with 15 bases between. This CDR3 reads CASSDGEAFGAKNIQYF. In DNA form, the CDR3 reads TGCGCCAGCAGTGATGGTGAAGCCTTTGGAGCCAAAAACATTCAGTACTTC.

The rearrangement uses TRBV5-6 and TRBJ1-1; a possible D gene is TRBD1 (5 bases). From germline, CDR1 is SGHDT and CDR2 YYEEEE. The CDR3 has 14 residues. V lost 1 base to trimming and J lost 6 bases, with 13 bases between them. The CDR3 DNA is TGTGCCAGCAGCTTGAGGGCAGGGCTCGCTGAAGCTTTCTTT. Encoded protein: CASSLRAGLAEAFF.

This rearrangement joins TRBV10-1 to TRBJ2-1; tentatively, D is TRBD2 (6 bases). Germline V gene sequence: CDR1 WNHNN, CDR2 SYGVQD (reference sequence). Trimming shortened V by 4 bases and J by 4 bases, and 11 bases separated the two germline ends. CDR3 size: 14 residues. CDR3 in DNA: TGCGCCAGCAGTGGAGGGACTCCGTACAATGAGCAGTTCTTC. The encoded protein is CASSGGTPYNEQFF.

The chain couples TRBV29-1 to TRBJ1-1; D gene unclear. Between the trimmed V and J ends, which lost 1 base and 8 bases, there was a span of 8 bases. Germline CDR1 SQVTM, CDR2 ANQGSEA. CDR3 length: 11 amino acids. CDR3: CSVEVAAEAFF. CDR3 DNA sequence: TGCAGCGTTGAAGTGGCGGCCGAAGCTTTCTTT.

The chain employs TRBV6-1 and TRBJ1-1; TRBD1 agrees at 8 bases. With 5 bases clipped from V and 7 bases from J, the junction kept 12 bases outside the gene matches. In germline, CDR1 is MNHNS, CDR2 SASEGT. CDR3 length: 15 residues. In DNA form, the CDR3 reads TGTGCCAGCAGTCGGGCAGGGGGCTCTGTCAGTGAAGCTTTCTTT. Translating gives CASSRAGGSVSEAFF.

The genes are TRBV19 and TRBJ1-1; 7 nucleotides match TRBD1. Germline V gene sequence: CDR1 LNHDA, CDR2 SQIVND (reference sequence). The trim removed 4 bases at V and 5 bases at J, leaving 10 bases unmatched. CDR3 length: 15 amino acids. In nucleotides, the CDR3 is TGTGCCAGTAGTAGCGGGAAGGGACAGACTACTGAAGCTTTCTTT. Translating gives CASSSGKGQTTEAFF.

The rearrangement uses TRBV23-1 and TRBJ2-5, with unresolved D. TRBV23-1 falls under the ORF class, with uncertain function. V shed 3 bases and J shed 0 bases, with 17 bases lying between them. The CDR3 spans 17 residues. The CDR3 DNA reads TGCGCCAGCAGTCATCCCAGACAAACGAGACACCAAGAGACCCAGTACTTC. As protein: CASSHPRQTRHQETQYF.

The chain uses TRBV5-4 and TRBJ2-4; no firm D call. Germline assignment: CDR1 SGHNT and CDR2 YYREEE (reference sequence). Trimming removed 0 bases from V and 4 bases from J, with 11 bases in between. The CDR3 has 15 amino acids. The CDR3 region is CASSLGRPSKNIQYF. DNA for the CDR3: TGTGCCAGCAGCTTGGGCAGGCCGTCAAAAAACATTCAGTACTTC. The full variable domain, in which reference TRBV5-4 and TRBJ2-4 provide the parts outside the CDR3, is ETGVTQSPTHLIKTRGQQVTLRCSSQSGHNTVSWYQQALGQGPQFIFQYYREEENGRGNFPPRFSGLQFPNYSSELNVNALELDDSALYLCASSLGRPSKNIQYFGAGTRLSVL.

The CDR3 is CASSTGTHYNSPLHF. The DNA of the CDR3 is TGCGCCAGCAGCACGGGGACACACTATAATTCACCCCTCCACTTT. This sequence joins TRBV5-1 and TRBJ1-6; maybe TRBD1 (6 bases). Germline V gene sequence: CDR1 SGHRS, CDR2 YFSETQ. This CDR3 has 15 amino acids. Trimming shortened V by 4 bases and J by 3 bases, and 11 bases separated the two germline ends.

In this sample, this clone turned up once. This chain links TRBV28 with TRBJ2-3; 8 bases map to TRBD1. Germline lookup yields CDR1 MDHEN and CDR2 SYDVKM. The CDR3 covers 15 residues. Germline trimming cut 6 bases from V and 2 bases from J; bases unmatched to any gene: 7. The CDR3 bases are TGTGCCAGCAGCTCACCGGGACAGGACACAGATACGCAGTATTTT. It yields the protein CASSSPGQDTDTQYF.

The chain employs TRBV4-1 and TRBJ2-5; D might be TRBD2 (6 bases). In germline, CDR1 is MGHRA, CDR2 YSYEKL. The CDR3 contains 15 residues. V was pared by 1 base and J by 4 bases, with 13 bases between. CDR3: CASSQVAEGSETQYF. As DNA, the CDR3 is TGCGCCAGCAGCCAAGTTGCGGAGGGGTCAGAGACCCAGTACTTC.

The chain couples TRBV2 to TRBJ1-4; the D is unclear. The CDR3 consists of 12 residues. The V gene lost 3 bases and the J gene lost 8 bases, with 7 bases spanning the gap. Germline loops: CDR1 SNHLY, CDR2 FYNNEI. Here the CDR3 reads CASSEFREKLFF. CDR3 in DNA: TGTGCCAGCAGTGAGTTTCGGGAAAAACTGTTTTTT.

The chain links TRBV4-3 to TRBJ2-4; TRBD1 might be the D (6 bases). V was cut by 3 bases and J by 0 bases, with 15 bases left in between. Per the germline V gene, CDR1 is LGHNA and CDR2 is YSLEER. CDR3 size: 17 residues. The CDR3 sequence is CASSQGVRGQAKNIQYF. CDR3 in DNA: TGCGCCAGCAGCCAGGGGGTACGGGGACAAGCCAAAAACATTCAGTACTTC.

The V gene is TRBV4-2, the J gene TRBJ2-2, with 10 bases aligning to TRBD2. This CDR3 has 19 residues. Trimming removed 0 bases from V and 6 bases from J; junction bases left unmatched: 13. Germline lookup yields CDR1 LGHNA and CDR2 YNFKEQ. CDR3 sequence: CASSQESLLAGRAAGELFF. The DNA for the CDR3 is TGTGCCAGCAGCCAAGAGAGCCTACTAGCGGGGAGGGCTGCCGGGGAGCTGTTTTTT.

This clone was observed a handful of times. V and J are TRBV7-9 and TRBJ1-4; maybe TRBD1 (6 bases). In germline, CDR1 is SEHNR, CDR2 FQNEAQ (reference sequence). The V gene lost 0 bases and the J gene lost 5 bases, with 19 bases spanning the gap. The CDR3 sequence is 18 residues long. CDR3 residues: CASSLALAGRGKNEKLFF. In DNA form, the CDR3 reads TGTGCCAGCAGCTTAGCGTTGGCAGGGAGGGGGAAAAATGAAAAACTGTTTTTT.

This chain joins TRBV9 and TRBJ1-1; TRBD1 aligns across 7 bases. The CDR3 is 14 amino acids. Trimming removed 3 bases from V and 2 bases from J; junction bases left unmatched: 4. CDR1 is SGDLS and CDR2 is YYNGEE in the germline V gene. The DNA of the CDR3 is TGTGCCAGCAGCGCGACAGGGATAAACACTGAAGCTTTCTTT. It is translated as CASSATGINTEAFF.

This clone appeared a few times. The CDR3 loop reads CASTPRRVGNTIYF. In DNA, the CDR3 is TGTGCCAGCACCCCTAGGAGGGTCGGAAACACCATATATTTT. The chain employs TRBV4-2 and TRBJ1-3; D ambiguous. In germline, CDR1 is LGHNA, CDR2 YNFKEQ. Trimming removed 7 bases at V and 4 bases at J, with 14 bases between. This CDR3 has 14 residues.

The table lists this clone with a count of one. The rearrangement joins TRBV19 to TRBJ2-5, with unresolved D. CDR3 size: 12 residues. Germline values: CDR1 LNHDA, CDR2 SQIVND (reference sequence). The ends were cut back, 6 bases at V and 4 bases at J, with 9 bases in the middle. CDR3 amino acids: CASSRSRETQYF. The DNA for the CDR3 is TGTGCCAGTAGCCGTTCTAGAGAGACCCAGTACTTC.